The rows below give T cell receptor beta chains drawn from one sample of a study of cytomegalovirus exposure and HLA in healthy donors. Here immunoSEQ multiplex PCR was the method, and the copy in TCRdb shows in-frame clones only, minus some. Of 150,000 to 200,000 clones listed, about 79% are singletons. Input material: PBMCs. The receptors stem from a boy younger than 10 in good health and CMV-seronegative. Both conserved end residues are part of each CDR3. A D gene is named only where the DNA matches it firmly. Clone size is not always given. Where it is, it says once, few, many or a class for expanded clones.

V,D,size,J,CDR3,DNA
TRBV5-6,TRBD1,.,TRBJ1-1,CASSLLQGINTEAFF,TGTGCCAGCAGCTTGCTACAGGGGATTAACACTGAAGCTTTCTTT
TRBV5-5,TRBD1,.,TRBJ1-5,CASSPQGARNQPQHF,TGTGCCAGCAGTCCTCAGGGGGCGAGGAATCAGCCCCAGCATTTT
TRBV18,TRBD1,once,TRBJ2-1,CASSPPVRGNPYNEQFF,TGTGCCAGCTCACCACCGGTCAGGGGGAACCCCTACAATGAGCAGTTCTTC
TRBV5-5,TRBD2,.,TRBJ2-2,CASSLGAPGGAGELFF,TGTGCCAGCAGCTTGGGGGCCCCGGGGGGGGCCGGGGAGCTGTTTTTT
TRBV14,.,.,TRBJ1-4,CASSGLASPNEKLFF,TGTGCCAGCAGCGGCCTGGCCAGTCCTAATGAAAAACTGTTTTTT
TRBV10-3,.,.,TRBJ1-1,CAISDSVKRANTEAFF,TGTGCCATCAGTGACTCTGTCAAGCGGGCGAACACTGAAGCTTTCTTT
TRBV4-2,TRBD2,few,TRBJ2-5,CASSQDGRLAGGMTQYF,TGTGCCAGCAGCCAAGATGGCAGGCTAGCGGGGGGGATGACCCAGTACTTC
TRBV25-1,TRBD1,few,TRBJ2-7,CASSKRQGDEQYF,TGTGCCAGCAGTAAAAGACAGGGGGACGAGCAGTACTTC
TRBV18,TRBD1,.,TRBJ1-2,CASSPDRYLYGYTF,TGTGCCAGCTCACCGGACAGGTACCTCTATGGCTACACCTTC
TRBV28,.,.,TRBJ1-4,CASSLGTPPILAGEKLFF,TGTGCCAGCAGTTTAGGGACACCACCCATCTTAGCCGGGGAAAAACTGTTTTTT
TRBV9,TRBD1,once,TRBJ2-7,CASSPNRGSYEQYF,TGTGCCAGCAGCCCCAACAGGGGGTCCTACGAGCAGTACTTC
TRBV29-1,.,.,TRBJ1-4,CSVRRGKIGKLFF,TGCAGCGTCCGTAGGGGGAAGATAGGAAAACTGTTTTTT
TRBV6-6,TRBD1,.,TRBJ1-2,CASSGQGKSEVGYAF,TGTGCCAGCAGTGGACAGGGGAAGTCAGAGGTTGGCTACGCCTTC
TRBV6-1,.,.,TRBJ1-1,CASRDSRLAFF,TGTGCCAGCAGGGACAGTCGACTAGCTTTCTTT
TRBV5-4,.,few,TRBJ1-2,CASRPGISGYGYTF,TGTGCCAGCAGACCAGGGATTAGTGGCTATGGCTACACCTTC
TRBV27,.,.,TRBJ2-7,CASSDSRTLSSYEQYF,TGTGCCAGCAGTGACTCGCGTACTTTGAGCTCCTACGAGCAGTACTTC
TRBV11-2,.,.,TRBJ2-3,CASSLGAGINTDTQYF,TGTGCCAGCAGCTTAGGGGCGGGTATTAACACAGATACGCAGTATTTT
TRBV6-6,.,.,TRBJ1-2,CASSYIKGAHNYGYTF,TGTGCCAGCAGTTACATCAAGGGAGCTCATAACTATGGCTACACCTTC
TRBV19,.,.,TRBJ1-1,CASLRNTEAFF,TGTGCCAGTTTGAGGAACACTGAAGCTTTCTTT
TRBV7-9,.,once,TRBJ1-4,CASSLFSGATNEKLFF,TGTGCCAGCAGCCTCTTCTCGGGTGCAACTAATGAAAAACTGTTTTTT
TRBV7-2,TRBD2,.,TRBJ2-2,CASSLESGGGGGELFF,TGTGCCAGCAGCTTAGAAAGTGGGGGGGGTGGCGGGGAGCTGTTTTTT
TRBV5-6,.,few,TRBJ2-7,CASSSGGGGYEQYF,TGTGCCAGCAGCTCGGGCGGGGGCGGGTACGAGCAGTACTTC